Below are 32 T cell receptor beta chains sequenced from a single sample in a study of T cells in Graves' hyperthyroidism and ophthalmopathy. Researchers amplified the TCR beta CDR3 regions from RNA transcripts. Researchers ran a first-round RT-PCR on the TCR CDR3 using the HTBI primer set. MiXCR, run by TCRdb on the multiplex PCR reads, gives a single entry per CDR3 protein. The data contain about 480,000 distinct CDR3 sequences, around 15% of them seen just once; the ten biggest clones take up around 17%. The specimen was blood. The receptors stem from a woman aged 18-29 years with Graves' hyperthyroidism.

Concerning this clonotype: One end of the junction does not line up with germline, which may come from a read error. The chain is built from TRBV19 and TRBJ2-3; 7 bases agree with TRBD1. Germline values: CDR1 LNHDA, CDR2 SQIVND (reference sequence). The CDR3 totals 13 residues. CDR3 bases: TGTGCCGGTAGTCCCACGGACAGGCAGCCGCAGTATTTT. Protein sequence: CAGSPTDRQPQYF. Full variable domain (remainder filled in from reference TRBV19 and TRBJ2-3): DGGITQSPKYLFRKEGQNVTLSCEQNLNHDAMYWYRQDPGQGLRLIYYSQIVNDFQKGDIAEGYSVSREKKESFPLTVTSAQKNPTAFYLCAGSPTDRQPQYFGPGTRLTVL.

Concerning this clonotype: This could be a read error, since a much larger clone is one nucleotide away. J is TRBJ2-1 and V is TRBV6-5; 15 bases line up with TRBD2. The germline V gene encodes CDR1 MNHEY and CDR2 SVGAGI. V trimming: 4 bases; J trimming: 10 bases; junction bases outside the gene matches: 8. The CDR3 totals 16 residues. The DNA for the CDR3 is TGTGCCAGCAGTTCGGGGACTAGCGGGGGGTATGGGGAGCAGTTCTTC. Translating it yields CASSSGTSGGYGEQFF.

This clonotype was detected ten times or more. This chain uses TRBV18 with TRBJ1-6, with D tentatively TRBD1 (6 bases). The V end lost 0 bases, the J end lost 8 bases, and 14 bases lay between the germline ends. The CDR3 consists of 16 residues. Germline CDR1 KGHSH, CDR2 LQKENI. The CDR3 DNA follows: TGTGCCAGCTCACCACCGGCACAGGGAAAGGATTCACCCCTCCACTTT. It translates to CASSPPAQGKDSPLHF.

This clonotype was counted ten times or more. This rearrangement joins TRBV7-9 to TRBJ1-1; D unresolved. Germline V CDR1 and CDR2: SEHNR, FQNEAQ (reference sequence). The CDR3 length is 15 residues. Trimming took off 0 bases at V and 1 base at J, with 9 bases between the two ends. This chain's CDR3 is CASSLAPWGNTEAFF. CDR3 sequence (DNA): TGTGCCAGCAGCTTAGCGCCTTGGGGGAACACTGAAGCTTTCTTT.

The count of this clonotype is one. The rearrangement joins TRBV2 to TRBJ1-1, with D hard to call. The CDR3 contains 14 residues. Germline CDR1 and CDR2: SNHLY and FYNNEI. Trimming removed 2 bases from V and 1 base from J, with 8 bases in between. The CDR3 DNA is TGTGCCAGCAGTGAATGGTACGGGAACACTGAAGCTTTCTTT. Translated, it gives CASSEWYGNTEAFF.

This clonotype was found many times. The chain uses TRBV12-3 or TRBV12-4 and TRBJ1-5; 10 bases map to TRBD1. Trimming cost V 5 bases and J 6 bases; bases outside gene matches: 4. This CDR3 contains 14 residues. The CDR3 bases are TGTGCCAGCAGTCAGGGGGACAGGGGTCAGCCCCAGCATTTT. It translates to CASSQGDRGQPQHF.

The chain uses TRBV12-3 or TRBV12-4 and TRBJ1-2; 7 nucleotides match TRBD1. After removal of 4 bases from V and 4 bases from J, the junction contained 3 bases not matched to a gene. The CDR3 is made up of 13 amino acids. The CDR3 reads CASSWDSLYGYTF. The CDR3 region has the DNA TGTGCCAGCAGTTGGGACAGCCTCTATGGCTACACCTTC.

At least ten counts were recorded for this clonotype. The rearrangement joins TRBV12-3 or TRBV12-4 to TRBJ2-3; D unresolved. The CDR3 consists of 14 residues. Between the trimmed V and J ends, which lost 6 bases and 7 bases, there was a span of 17 bases. CDR3 nucleotides: TGTGCCAGCAGCAAGGGCGAGCGCCCGAATACGCAGTATTTT. Translation gives CASSKGERPNTQYF.

In this sample, this clonotype turned up many times. The chain joins TRBV27 to TRBJ1-1; TRBD1 agrees at 7 bases. The CDR3 runs to 13 residues. The V and J ends lost 7 bases and 5 bases, in that order; junction bases with no gene match: 7. Per the germline V gene, CDR1 is MNHEY and CDR2 is SMNVEV (reference sequence). DNA for the CDR3: TGTGCCAGCAAGGTCGGCAGGGGGACTGAAGCTTTCTTT. Translating it yields CASKVGRGTEAFF.

The chain couples TRBV12-3 or TRBV12-4 to TRBJ2-1; D is perhaps TRBD1 (6 bases). CDR3 length equals 19 residues. Trimming left V 3 bases short and J 0 bases short, with 21 bases between. In nucleotides, the CDR3 is TGTGCCAGCAGTTTTACCTGGACAGAAAGCCGAAGCTCCTACAATGAGCAGTTCTTC. It encodes CASSFTWTESRSSYNEQFF.

This clonotype appeared many times. The gene calls are TRBV18 and TRBJ1-4, with a tentative D call TRBD1 (5 bases). V lost 8 bases and J lost 0, with 16 bases in between. Germline assignment: CDR1 KGHSH and CDR2 LQKENI. This CDR3 is built from 16 residues. Here the CDR3 reads CASQSTDVATNEKLFF. The CDR3 DNA follows: TGTGCCAGCCAATCGACAGATGTCGCAACTAATGAAAAACTGTTTTTT. Full variable domain (rest looked up from reference TRBV18 and TRBJ1-4): NAGVMQNPRHLVRRRGQEARLRCSPMKGHSHVYWYRQLPEEGLKFMVYLQKENIIDESGMPKERFSAEFPKEGPSILRIQQVVRGDSAAYFCASQSTDVATNEKLFFGSGTQLSVL.

This clonotype was seen more than once but under ten times. The rearrangement joins TRBV19 to TRBJ2-4; D gene unclear. The CDR3 sequence is 14 residues long. V lost 10 bases and J lost 0, with 13 bases in between. Germline CDR1 LNHDA, CDR2 SQIVND (reference sequence). The CDR3: CATAATVAKNIQYF. The CDR3 coding sequence is TGTGCCACGGCCGCAACGGTAGCCAAAAACATTCAGTACTTC. Variable domain in full (rest from reference TRBV19 and TRBJ2-4): DGGITQSPKYLFRKEGQNVTLSCEQNLNHDAMYWYRQDPGQGLRLIYYSQIVNDFQKGDIAEGYSVSREKKESFPLTVTSAQKNPTAFYLCATAATVAKNIQYFGAGTRLSVL.

At least ten counts were recorded for this clonotype. The chain uses TRBV7-8 and TRBJ1-6; D is ambiguous. Trimming left V 5 bases short and J 8 bases short, with 16 bases between. CDR3 length equals 15 residues. Germline CDR1 reads SGHVS; CDR2 reads FQNEAQ. This CDR3 is CASSQNNHRDSPLHF. CDR3 sequence (DNA): TGTGCCAGCAGCCAAAATAACCACAGAGATTCACCCCTCCACTTT.

Points on this clonotype: This could be a read error, since a much larger clone is one nucleotide away. The chain links TRBV11-3 to TRBJ2-3; D possibly corresponds to TRBD1 (6 bases). The CDR3 sequence is 13 residues long. The germline gives CDR1 SGHNT, CDR2 YENEEA. The CDR3 sequence is CASGTQRTDTEYF. The CDR3 DNA is TGTGCCAGTGGGACCCAACGGACAGATACGGAGTATTTT.

At least ten counts were recorded for this clonotype. The rearrangement links TRBV6-6 to TRBJ1-1; D gene uncertain. CDR1 and CDR2 (germline): MNHNY, SVGAGI (reference sequence). CDR3 size: 13 residues. The V end was cut by 2 bases, the J end by 0 bases, with 4 bases between. This CDR3 is CASSYLLNTEAFF. The CDR3 coding sequence is TGTGCCAGCAGTTACCTTCTGAACACTGAAGCTTTCTTT.

This clonotype came up many times. Here the CDR3 reads CASSGPGATGQETQYF. CDR3 bases: TGTGCCAGCAGTGGTCCAGGGGCGACGGGTCAAGAGACCCAGTACTTC. The chain employs TRBV6-1 and TRBJ2-5; a possible D gene is TRBD1 (6 bases). The V and J ends lost 4 bases and 2 bases respectively, with 17 bases between them. Germline values: CDR1 MNHNS, CDR2 SASEGT. This CDR3 has 16 residues.

At least ten counts were recorded for this clonotype. V gene TRBV5-4 combines with J gene TRBJ2-5; TRBD2 might be the D (6 bases). The CDR3 is made up of 12 amino acids. V was trimmed by 4 bases and J by 5 bases, leaving 9 bases between them. Germline loops: CDR1 SGHNT, CDR2 YYREEE (reference sequence). The CDR3 bases are TGTGCCAGCAGCGTGGACTATGAGACCCAGTACTTC. Residues: CASSVDYETQYF.

This clonotype was recorded at least ten times. The rearrangement uses TRBV12-3 or TRBV12-4 and TRBJ1-5; D possibly corresponds to TRBD1 (5 bases). The CDR3 loop spans 16 amino acids. Trimming shortened V by 6 bases and J by 7 bases, and 22 bases separated the two germline ends. CDR3 loop: CASSPIAHQGAQPQHF. The CDR3 DNA reads as TGTGCCAGCAGCCCCATCGCCCACCAGGGTGCGCAGCCCCAGCATTTT.

This clonotype was seen ten or more times. The V and J genes are TRBV2 and TRBJ2-7, with D perhaps matching TRBD1 (5 bases). Per the germline V gene, CDR1 is SNHLY and CDR2 is FYNNEI. Trimming stripped 6 bases from V and 6 bases from J, with 15 bases between. The CDR3 spans 13 residues. The CDR3 nucleotides read TGTGCCAGCAGGAAGGGGATTTTAGGCGAGCAGTACGTC. Translation gives CASRKGILGEQYV.

The table lists this clonotype with many counts. One end of the junction varies from germline; a read error may be responsible. The V call is TRBV7-6, the J call TRBJ2-6; TRBD1 matches 12 bases. The CDR3 extends over 18 amino acids. Germline lookup yields CDR1 SGHVS and CDR2 FNYEAQ. The CDR3 loop reads CASSLKGQGASRANVLTF. The CDR3 DNA sequence: TGTGCCAGCAGCTTAAAGGGACAGGGGGCCTCTCGGGCCAACGTCCTGACTTTC.

This clonotype was observed a handful of times. This may stem from a read error, because a much larger clone lies one nucleotide away. The V call is TRBV12-3 or TRBV12-4, the J call TRBJ1-2; D is unclear. The CDR3 has 15 residues. V gave up 5 bases and J gave up 4 bases, with 17 bases separating them. The CDR3 sequence: CASSETPGVGYGYTF. DNA for the CDR3: TGTGCCAGCAGTGAAACCCCGGGAGTAGGCTATGGCTACACCTTC.

This clonotype was seen many times. J is TRBJ2-1 and V is TRBV10-3, with D possibly matching TRBD2 (5 bases). Per germline, CDR1 ENHRY and CDR2 SYGVKD. The CDR3 is 15 residues long. V was cut by 10 bases and J by 0 bases, with 16 bases left in between. CDR3 protein: CATSLDFSSYNEQFF. DNA for the CDR3: TGTGCCACCTCCCTGGACTTTAGCTCCTACAATGAGCAGTTCTTC.

At least ten counts were recorded for this clonotype. The CDR3 loop is CASSFRGGITTITDTQYF. The CDR3 DNA sequence: TGTGCCAGCAGCTTTCGGGGCGGGATAACCACAATAACAGATACGCAGTATTTT. This sequence joins TRBV11-2 and TRBJ2-3; D is perhaps TRBD2 (6 bases). With 3 bases removed from V and 3 bases from J, the gap between germline ends came to 22 bases. This CDR3 has 18 amino acids. Looked up from germline, CDR1 is SGHAT and CDR2 is FQNNGV.

This clonotype was observed a handful of times. V gene TRBV7-6 combines with J gene TRBJ2-6, with unresolved D. Trimming took 2 bases from V and 1 from J, leaving 3 bases between them. Germline CDR1 and CDR2: SGHVS and FNYEAQ. The CDR3 is made up of 14 amino acids. The CDR3 nucleotides read TGTGCCAGCAGCTTATGGTCTGGGGCCAACGTCCTGACTTTC. This gives the protein CASSLWSGANVLTF.

This clonotype has at least ten counts. The chain carries TRBV2 and TRBJ1-5; D unclear. V lost 7 bases and J lost 0, with 13 bases in between. Per the germline V gene, CDR1 is SNHLY and CDR2 is FYNNEI. CDR3 length equals 15 residues. CDR3 in DNA: TGTGCCAGCAAGGGTCAGCCTAATAGCAATCAGCCCCAGCATTTT. The encoded protein is CASKGQPNSNQPQHF.

This clonotype was observed many times. The chain uses TRBV6-5 and TRBJ2-1, with 9 bases identical to TRBD2. V lost 0 bases, J lost 4 bases, and 4 bases stayed unmatched. The CDR3 consists of 16 residues. CDR1 is MNHEY, CDR2 SVGAGI, per germline. As DNA, the CDR3 is TGTGCCAGCAGTTACTCTGGTCTAGCGGGGTACAATGAGCAGTTCTTC. Translation: CASSYSGLAGYNEQFF.

The chain has TRBV5-1 and TRBJ2-5; 7 bases line up with TRBD1. V dropped 1 base and J dropped 0; count of bases not matched to a gene: 3. Germline CDR1 and CDR2: SGHRS and YFSETQ. CDR3 size: 15 residues. CDR3 nucleotide sequence: TGCGCCAGCAGCTTGTTGCAGGGGGACCAAGAGACCCAGTACTTC. Protein sequence: CASSLLQGDQETQYF.

The table lists this clonotype with many counts. The V and J genes are TRBV6-1 and TRBJ1-1; possible D gene TRBD1, 5 bases. Trimming removed 2 bases at V and 3 bases at J, with 7 bases between. The CDR3 has 13 residues. Germline V CDR1 and CDR2: MNHNS, SASEGT. The CDR3 protein is CASSEIGDTEAFF. The DNA for the CDR3 is TGTGCCAGCAGTGAAATAGGGGACACTGAAGCTTTCTTT.

Comment on this clonotype: A much larger clone is a single base away; this may be a read error. The chain carries TRBV5-1 and TRBJ2-1, with D uncertain. Germline V gives CDR1 SGHRS, CDR2 YFSETQ. V gave up 1 base and J gave up 6 bases, with 11 bases separating them. The CDR3 has 14 residues. The CDR3 nucleotides read TGCGCCAGCAGCTTGCCACTGACGGGCAATGAGCAGTTCTTC. It yields the protein CASSLPLTGNEQFF. Using reference TRBV5-1 and TRBJ2-1 for the parts outside the CDR3, the full variable domain is KAGVTQTPRYLIKTRGQQVTLSCSPISGHRSVSWYQQTPGQGLQFLFEYFSETQRNKGNFPGRFSGRQFSNSRSEMNVSTLELGDSALYLCASSLPLTGNEQFFGPGTRLTVL.

This clonotype has ten or more counts. The chain links TRBV20-1 to TRBJ2-1, with TRBD2 matching over 8 bases. CDR1 is DFQATT and CDR2 is SNEGSKA in the germline V gene (reference sequence). V dropped 6 bases and J dropped 9; count of bases not matched to a gene: 19. The CDR3 runs to 16 residues. Here the CDR3 reads CSARRVAGNRLGEQFF. Here the CDR3 DNA reads TGCAGTGCCCGACGGGTAGCGGGGAACCGCCTTGGTGAGCAGTTCTTC.

This clonotype was detected many times. The genes are TRBV5-1 and TRBJ2-7; D gene uncertain. The CDR3 has 14 residues. Per germline, CDR1 SGHRS and CDR2 YFSETQ. V was shortened by 0 bases and J by 2 bases, with 9 bases between the two germline ends. Written as DNA, the CDR3 is TGCGCCAGCAGCTTGGCGCAGGAACCCTACGAGCAGTACTTC. It codes for CASSLAQEPYEQYF.

This sequence joins TRBV19 and TRBJ2-2; D is possibly TRBD1 (6 bases). The CDR3 has 15 amino acids. V lost 7 bases, J lost 0 bases, and 12 bases lay in between. Germline lookup yields CDR1 LNHDA and CDR2 SQIVND (reference sequence). The CDR3 here is CASTQGRSNTGELFF. The CDR3 bases are TGTGCCAGTACCCAGGGGCGTTCGAACACCGGGGAGCTGTTTTTT.